Below, 2 T cell receptor beta chains from the same sample are listed, as sequenced in a study of early stage breast cancer tumors. Profiling relied on immunoSEQ multiplex PCR, and the TCRdb table lists in-frame clones only, not all of them. The sample shows some 24,000 clones, about 70% of them seen only once. Material: breast tumor tissue. Every receptor here comes from a person aged 60 to 70 with breast cancer.

This chain uses TRBV7-2 with TRBJ2-3; D unclear. The V gene's germline CDR1 is SGHTA and CDR2 FQGNSA. The CDR3 loop spans 15 amino acids. Trimming took off 5 bases at V and 2 bases at J, with 14 bases between the two ends. In DNA, the CDR3 is TGTGCCAGCAGCCTAGGAGTAGCCCACACAGATACGCAGTATTTT. Protein: CASSLGVAHTDTQYF.

The sample holds a few counts of this clone. This sequence joins TRBV21-1 and TRBJ2-7; the tabulated D call, TRBD2, remains unverified against the DNA. TRBV21-1 is a recognized pseudogene. This CDR3 is built from 19 residues. The CDR3 nucleotides are TGTGCCAGCAGCAAAGGCCTCGGGACTAGCGGGGGGGCCTCCTACGAGCAGTACTTC. Translation: CASSKGLGTSGGASYEQYF.